The 24 T cell receptor beta chains given below trace back to one sample, sequenced in a study of T cell changes during pregnancy in multiple sclerosis. TCRdb's table, derived via immunoSEQ multiplex PCR, lists solely in-frame clones and lacks some. The sample includes some 22,000 clones, over 65% seen only once; the top ten take 7.6%. This sample comprised CD8+ T cells from peripheral blood mononuclear cells, obtained before pregnancy. These receptors originate from a female donor with multiple sclerosis, enrolled in a pregnancy study.

This rearrangement joins TRBV6-1 to TRBJ2-3, with 7 nucleotides matching TRBD2. Per germline, CDR1 MNHNS and CDR2 SASEGT. The length of the CDR3 is 16 residues. With V trimmed by 3 bases and J by 3 bases, 9 bases remained unmatched. The CDR3 region is CASSDRLAGVTDTQYF. CDR3 coding DNA: TGTGCCAGCAGTGACAGACTAGCCGGGGTTACAGATACGCAGTATTTT.

The chain recombines TRBV2 with TRBJ2-7; D unclear. The CDR3 loop spans 12 amino acids. CDR1 and CDR2 (germline): SNHLY, FYNNEI. Trimming cost V 6 bases and J 2 bases, with 8 bases left between them. In nucleotides, the CDR3 is TGTGCCAGCAGGTGGCCAGCCTACGAGCAGTACTTC. Amino acid sequence: CASRWPAYEQYF.

V and J are TRBV25-1 and TRBJ1-2; D is possibly TRBD1 (6 bases). This CDR3 is built from 13 residues. Germline loops: CDR1 MGHDK, CDR2 SYGVNS. V was trimmed by 2 bases and J by 4 bases, leaving 8 bases between them. The CDR3 spells CASSEQGSYGYTF. The CDR3 nucleotides are TGTGCCAGCAGTGAACAGGGGAGCTATGGCTACACCTTC.

This clone was counted only a few times. The genes are TRBV27 and TRBJ1-2, with 12 nucleotides matching TRBD1. From germline, CDR1 is MNHEY and CDR2 SMNVEV (reference sequence). This CDR3 is built from 15 residues. V gave up 5 bases and J gave up 8 bases; unmatched junction bases: 9. DNA of the CDR3: TGTGCCAGCAGTCCCGCGGGACAGGGGGCCAGCGGCTACACCTTC. This translates into CASSPAGQGASGYTF.

The rearrangement links TRBV7-9 to TRBJ1-1, with D possibly TRBD1 on 5 matching bases. Germline V CDR1 and CDR2: SEHNR, FQNEAQ (reference sequence). The CDR3 sequence is 18 residues long. V was pared by 5 bases and J by 0 bases, with 22 bases between. In nucleotides, the CDR3 is TGTGCCAGCAGCCCACTTAGGGGAGGCGGGACCTTGAACACTGAAGCTTTCTTT. It codes for CASSPLRGGGTLNTEAFF.

This chain connects TRBV4-1 to TRBJ2-3; 13 bases map to TRBD2. V was clipped by 4 bases and J by 2 bases; unmatched bases: 3. In germline, CDR1 is MGHRA, CDR2 YSYEKL. The CDR3 runs 16 residues. CDR3 in DNA: TGCGCCAGCAGCCCGGGACTAGCGGGATTCACAGATACGCAGTATTTT. This codes for CASSPGLAGFTDTQYF.

The rearrangement links TRBV4-2 to TRBJ2-7, with 10 bases that match TRBD2. Germline values: CDR1 LGHNA, CDR2 YNFKEQ. The CDR3 is made up of 17 amino acids. V lost 2 bases, J lost 5 bases, and 12 bases stayed unmatched. CDR3 DNA sequence: TGTGCCAGCAGCCAACTGTGGACTAGCGGAAGACACCACGAGCAGTACTTC. This gives the protein CASSQLWTSGRHHEQYF.

The chain recombines TRBV6-5 with TRBJ1-2; D ambiguous. Germline V gene lookup returns CDR1 MNHEY and CDR2 SVGAGI. V was cut by 4 bases and J by 2 bases, with 11 bases left in between. This CDR3 comprises 14 residues. For the CDR3, the DNA is TGTGCCAGCAGTTTACGGAGTTCAAACTATGGCTACACCTTC. This translates into CASSLRSSNYGYTF.

The CDR3 bases are TGTGCCAGCAGCCTCCCAGCGATTATCATATACAATGAGCAGTTCTTC. It yields the protein CASSLPAIIIYNEQFF. This rearrangement joins TRBV5-6 to TRBJ2-1; D remains unclear. Germline lookup yields CDR1 SGHDT and CDR2 YYEEEE. The CDR3 runs to 16 residues. The ends were cut back, 4 bases at V and 4 bases at J, with 18 bases in the middle.

This clone was counted only a few times. The chain employs TRBV28 and TRBJ2-7; no definite D call. Trimming pared 8 bases from V and 6 bases from J, leaving 14 bases between. CDR1 and CDR2 (germline): MDHEN, SYDVKM. CDR3 size: 12 residues. The CDR3 bases are TGTGCCAGCGGGCTCGGTGCAGGCGAGCAGTACTTC. Translation gives CASGLGAGEQYF.

V gene TRBV19 combines with J gene TRBJ1-5; no reliable D call. This CDR3 region has 17 residues. Germline loops: CDR1 LNHDA, CDR2 SQIVND (reference sequence). Trimming cost V 3 bases and J 4 bases, with 19 bases left between them. CDR3 DNA: TGTGCCAGTAGTATTAAAATCTTCGGGGTAGGGAATCAGCCCCAGCATTTT. This sequence encodes CASSIKIFGVGNQPQHF.

V usage is TRBV5-6 and J usage is TRBJ2-7; TRBD1 agrees at 9 bases. This CDR3 is 14 amino acids long. V dropped 4 bases and J dropped 4; count of bases not matched to a gene: 6. Germline V gives CDR1 SGHDT, CDR2 YYEEEE. The chain's CDR3 is CASSDTGGAYEQYF. The CDR3 DNA follows: TGTGCCAGCAGCGACACAGGGGGCGCGTACGAGCAGTACTTC. The full variable domain, completed using reference TRBV5-6 and TRBJ2-7, is DAGVTQSPTHLIKTRGQQVTLRCSPKSGHDTVSWYQQALGQGPQFIFQYYEEEERQRGNFPDRFSGHQFPNYSSELNVNALLLGDSALYLCASSDTGGAYEQYFGPGTRLTVT.

The CDR3 coding sequence is TGTGCCAGCAGTTTCCAGGAGGCCGGGGAGCTGTTTTTT. Protein: CASSFQEAGELFF. The rearrangement uses TRBV27 and TRBJ2-2, with a weak D call TRBD2 (5 bases). With 3 bases removed from V and 6 bases from J, the gap between germline ends came to 8 bases. The CDR3 is 13 amino acids. CDR1 is MNHEY, CDR2 SMNVEV, per germline (reference sequence).

The DNA of the CDR3 is TGTGCCATCAGTAGGGACAGGGACACTGAAGCTTTCTTT. Protein sequence: CAISRDRDTEAFF. The chain uses TRBV10-3 and TRBJ1-1; 9 bases are a match to TRBD1. The V gene's germline CDR1 is ENHRY and CDR2 SYGVKD. V was clipped by 5 bases and J by 3 bases; unmatched bases: 1. CDR3 length equals 13 residues.

The rearrangement joins TRBV6-1 to TRBJ2-5, with TRBD1 matching over 9 bases. The length of the CDR3 is 15 residues. Germline lookup yields CDR1 MNHNS and CDR2 SASEGT. V lost 7 bases and J lost 4; bases outside the gene matches: 10. This chain's CDR3 is CASNSQTGGGETQYF. CDR3 nucleotides: TGTGCCAGCAACTCCCAGACAGGGGGGGGAGAGACCCAGTACTTC.

The chain uses TRBV27 and TRBJ2-1; TRBD2 agrees at 11 bases. The CDR3 loop spans 16 amino acids. V was clipped by 3 bases and J by 8 bases; unmatched bases: 9. Germline V lookup: CDR1 MNHEY, CDR2 SMNVEV (reference sequence). Here the CDR3 DNA reads TGTGCCAGCAGTTTCAACGTAGGGACTAGCGGTGATGAGCAGTTCTTC. Encoded protein: CASSFNVGTSGDEQFF.

The chain joins TRBV7-8 to TRBJ1-5; TRBD1 matches at 7 bases. The CDR3 sequence is 14 residues long. The germline CDR1 and CDR2 sequences are SGHVS and FQNEAQ. With V trimmed by 1 base and J by 4 bases, 1 base remained unmatched. The CDR3 region has the DNA TGTGCCAGCAGCTTAGAGGGGGCGAATCAGCCCCAGCATTTT. Protein: CASSLEGANQPQHF.

Only a few counts were recorded for this clone. The chain is built from TRBV30 and TRBJ1-1; the D gene is possibly TRBD1 (5 bases). Germline V CDR1 and CDR2: GTSNPN, SVGIG (reference sequence). The length of the CDR3 is 12 residues. Trimming took off 1 base at V and 5 bases at J, with 8 bases between the two ends. The CDR3 loop is CAWSAGGTEAFF. The CDR3 DNA follows: TGTGCCTGGAGTGCCGGGGGAACTGAAGCTTTCTTT.

CDR3 region: CASSTLAGGGTDTQYF. Here the CDR3 DNA reads TGTGCCAGCAGTACCTTAGCGGGAGGGGGTACAGATACGCAGTATTTT. The genes are TRBV6-6 and TRBJ2-3, with 11 nucleotides matching TRBD2. Germline CDR1 and CDR2: MNHNY and SVGAGI (reference sequence). After removal of 5 bases from V and 3 bases from J, the junction contained 7 bases not matched to a gene. The CDR3 is 16 residues long.

The rearrangement uses TRBV4-1 and TRBJ1-2; D perhaps matches TRBD1 (6 bases). Germline assignment: CDR1 MGHRA and CDR2 YSYEKL. Trimming took 0 bases from V and 6 from J, leaving 14 bases between them. The CDR3 loop spans 15 amino acids. CDR3: CASSQDGAGENGYTF. In DNA, the CDR3 is TGCGCCAGCAGCCAAGATGGGGCAGGGGAGAATGGCTACACCTTC.

J is TRBJ2-7 and V is TRBV5-1, with 7 bases matching TRBD1. This CDR3 comprises 13 residues. V shed 1 base, J shed 7 bases, and the junction held 5 bases outside the gene matches. The germline V gene has CDR1 SGHRS and CDR2 YFSETQ. The CDR3 DNA sequence: TGCGCCAGCAGCTTGCGGGACAGCAGGGAGCAGTACTTC. It encodes CASSLRDSREQYF.

This rearrangement joins TRBV18 to TRBJ2-7; the match to TRBD1 covers 9 bases. V lost 4 bases to trimming and J lost 4 bases; unmatched junction nucleotides: 8. Germline V gives CDR1 KGHSH, CDR2 LQKENI. This CDR3 has 15 amino acids. This chain's CDR3 is CASSQPGQGNYEQYF. In nucleotides, the CDR3 is TGTGCCAGCTCACAACCGGGACAGGGAAATTACGAGCAGTACTTC.

The chain joins TRBV29-1 to TRBJ2-7; 8 bases line up with TRBD2. Germline CDR1 SQVTM, CDR2 ANQGSEA. The CDR3 length is 15 residues. J was trimmed by 2 bases and V by 4 bases; bases with no gene match: 10. The CDR3 bases are TGCAGCGTTGGGGCGGGGGGCCTTGCCGCCTACGAGCAGTACTTC. It codes for CSVGAGGLAAYEQYF.

The genes are TRBV28 and TRBJ2-5; 8 bases are shared with TRBD2. In germline, CDR1 is MDHEN, CDR2 SYDVKM. V gave up 7 bases and J gave up 0 bases; unmatched junction bases: 16. The CDR3 consists of 18 residues. CDR3 in amino acids: CASILLRTSPLYQETQYF. Written as DNA, the CDR3 is TGTGCCAGCATCCTTCTTCGGACTAGCCCACTGTACCAAGAGACCCAGTACTTC.